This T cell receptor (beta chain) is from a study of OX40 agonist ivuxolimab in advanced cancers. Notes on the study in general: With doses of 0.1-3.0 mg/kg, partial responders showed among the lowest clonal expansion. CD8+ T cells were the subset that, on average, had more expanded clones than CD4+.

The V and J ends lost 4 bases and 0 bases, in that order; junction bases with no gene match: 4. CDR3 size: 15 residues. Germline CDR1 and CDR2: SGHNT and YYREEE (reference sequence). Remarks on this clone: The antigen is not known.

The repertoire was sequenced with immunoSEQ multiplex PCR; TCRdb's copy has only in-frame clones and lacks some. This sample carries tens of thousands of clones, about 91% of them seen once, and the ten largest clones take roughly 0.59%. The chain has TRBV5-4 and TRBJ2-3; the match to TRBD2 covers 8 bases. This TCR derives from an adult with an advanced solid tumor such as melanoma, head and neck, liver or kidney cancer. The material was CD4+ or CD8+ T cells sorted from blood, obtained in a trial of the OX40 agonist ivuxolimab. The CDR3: CASSIAGTSTDTQYF. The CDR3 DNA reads TGTGCCAGCAGCATAGCGGGGACTAGCACAGATACGCAGTATTTT.